This T cell receptor beta chain derives from a study of high-grade serous ovarian cancer treatment subgroups. The wider study: Samples averaged about 15,000 reads and some 7,500 unique TCR beta rearrangements.

Only in-frame clones appear in the TCRdb table, and some are missing; sequencing was by immunoSEQ multiplex PCR. This sample has more than 1,500 clones, with 75% to 85% found just once. Germline CDR1 is MRHNA and CDR2 is SNTAGT. The CDR3 contains 14 residues. The germline V and J ends were trimmed by 2 bases and 8 bases, with 13 bases remaining between them. The tumor samples were collected prior to definitive surgery or chemotherapy. The chain has TRBV6-4 and TRBJ2-1; perhaps TRBD2 as D (6 bases). The sequence was obtained from a human donor with high-grade serous ovarian cancer. Sequencing was done on a sample of tumor tissue. CDR3 sequence: CASSDPGTGDEQFF. The DNA of the CDR3 is TGTGCCAGCAGTGACCCCGGGACTGGAGATGAGCAGTTCTTC.